This T cell receptor (beta chain) appears in the sequencing data of a study of T cell clones after liver transplantation. Study-wide findings and caveats: Conclusions were preliminary, with small, heterogeneous patient groups. Graft donor-reactive T cells possibly entered the graft instead of undergoing deletion.

This table comes from immunoSEQ multiplex PCR, and its TCRdb copy is limited to in-frame clones, with some not included. Found here are roughly 60,000 clones, approximately 70% of them singletons; the top ten hold approximately 2.8%. Germline assignment: CDR1 SGHNT and CDR2 YYREEE (reference sequence). Between the trimmed V and J ends, which lost 0 bases and 0 bases, there was a span of 10 bases. The CDR3 totals 16 residues. Details on this clone: The antigen is undetermined.

The gene calls are TRBV5-4 and TRBJ1-3; TRBD1 might be the D (5 bases). Here the sequenced sample was CD4+ T cells from blood, taken at the 15-month timepoint. This TCR derives from a human patient who received a liver transplant. A share of the T cells may be of graft donor origin. Here the CDR3 reads CASSLDRPNSGNTIYF. The DNA for the CDR3 is TGTGCCAGCAGCTTGGACAGGCCCAACTCTGGAAACACCATATATTTT.